The text below deals with one T cell receptor beta chain. What it recognizes is unknown. These data come from a study of vaccination and CD4 T cells after COVID-19. Across the study: Investigators drew the post-COVID samples a median about 98 days after diagnosis, with a range of 35 to 161. For post-vaccine samples, collection took place a median approximately 78 days after dose two, ranging from 14 to 241.

Specified treatment: approximately 11-day PBMC culture with coronavirus spike peptide pools or control peptides (ViraFEST assay). This CDR3 is 16 amino acids long. Germline lookup yields CDR1 SGHAT and CDR2 FQNNGV. The V gene lost 5 bases and the J gene lost 6 bases, with 20 bases spanning the gap. The Oncomine TCR Beta short-read assay was what sequenced the DNA obtained from cultured CD4+ T cells. Each CDR3 protein gets one entry after TCRdb re-called the PCR reads with MiXCR. This sample has fewer than 15,000 distinct CDR3 sequences; around 50% occur once, and the top ten carry around 20%. The receptor comes from a human donor with COVID-19. The genes are TRBV11-2 and TRBJ2-4; perhaps D is TRBD1 or TRBD2 (6 bases each). The sequences come from cultured CD4+ T cells from blood, collected after SARS-CoV-2 vaccination. The CDR3 is CASSRSSGATGNIQYF. The CDR3 nucleotides read TGTGCCAGCAGCCGAAGTTCGGGGGCCACCGGAAACATTCAGTACTTC.